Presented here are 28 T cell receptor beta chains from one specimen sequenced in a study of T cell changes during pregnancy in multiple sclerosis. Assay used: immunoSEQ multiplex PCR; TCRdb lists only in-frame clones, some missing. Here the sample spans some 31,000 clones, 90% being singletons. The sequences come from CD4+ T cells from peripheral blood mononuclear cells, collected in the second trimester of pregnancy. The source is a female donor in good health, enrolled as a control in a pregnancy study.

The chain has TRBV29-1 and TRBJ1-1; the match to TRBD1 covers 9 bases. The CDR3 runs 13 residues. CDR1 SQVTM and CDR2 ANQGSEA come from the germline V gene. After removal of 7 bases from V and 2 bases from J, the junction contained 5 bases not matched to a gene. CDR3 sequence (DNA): TGCAGCGGAAGACAGGGGGATAACACTGAAGCTTTCTTT. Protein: CSGRQGDNTEAFF.

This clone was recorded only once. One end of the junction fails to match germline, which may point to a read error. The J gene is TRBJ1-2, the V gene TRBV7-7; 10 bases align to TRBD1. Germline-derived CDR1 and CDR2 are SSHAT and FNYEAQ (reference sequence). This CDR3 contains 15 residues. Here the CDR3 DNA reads TGTGCTAGCAGCTTCGAGGGACAGGGGCGGGGTGGCTACACCTTC. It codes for CASSFEGQGRGGYTF.

For the CDR3, the DNA is TGCGCCAGCAGCTTTACAGGGGCGCGGGACACTGAAGCTTTCTTT. Translation gives CASSFTGARDTEAFF. This sequence joins TRBV5-1 and TRBJ1-1; 7 nucleotides align to TRBD1. The CDR3 is made up of 15 amino acids. V was pared by 2 bases and J by 3 bases, with 7 bases of the junction left unmatched. CDR1 and CDR2 from the germline V gene are SGHRS and YFSETQ. The full variable domain, completed using reference TRBV5-1 and TRBJ1-1, is KAGVTQTPRYLIKTRGQQVTLSCSPISGHRSVSWYQQTPGQGLQFLFEYFSETQRNKGNFPGRFSGRQFSNSRSEMNVSTLELGDSALYLCASSFTGARDTEAFFGQGTRLTVV.

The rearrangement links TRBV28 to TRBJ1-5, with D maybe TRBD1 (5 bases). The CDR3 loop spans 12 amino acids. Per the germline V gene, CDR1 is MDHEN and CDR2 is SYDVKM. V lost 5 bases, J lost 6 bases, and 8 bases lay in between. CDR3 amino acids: CASSKGPQPQHF. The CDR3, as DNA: TGTGCCAGCAGTAAGGGGCCTCAGCCCCAGCATTTT.

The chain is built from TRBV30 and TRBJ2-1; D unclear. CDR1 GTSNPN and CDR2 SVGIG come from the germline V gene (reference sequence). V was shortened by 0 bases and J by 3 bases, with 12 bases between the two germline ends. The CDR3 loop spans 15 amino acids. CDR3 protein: CAWSVQLLDYNEQFF. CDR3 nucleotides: TGTGCCTGGAGTGTACAGCTGCTGGACTACAATGAGCAGTTCTTC. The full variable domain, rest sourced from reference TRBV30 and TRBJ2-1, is SQTIHQWPATLVQPVGSPLSLECTVEGTSNPNLYWYRQAAGRGLQLLFYSVGIGQISSEVPQNLSASRPQDRQFILSSKKLLLSDSGFYLCAWSVQLLDYNEQFFGPGTRLTVL.

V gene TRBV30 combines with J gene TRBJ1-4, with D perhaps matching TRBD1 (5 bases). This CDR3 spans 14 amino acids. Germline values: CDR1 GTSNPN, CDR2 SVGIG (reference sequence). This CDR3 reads CALENTGSNEKLFF. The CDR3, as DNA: TGTGCTTTGGAGAACACAGGTTCAAATGAAAAACTGTTTTTT.

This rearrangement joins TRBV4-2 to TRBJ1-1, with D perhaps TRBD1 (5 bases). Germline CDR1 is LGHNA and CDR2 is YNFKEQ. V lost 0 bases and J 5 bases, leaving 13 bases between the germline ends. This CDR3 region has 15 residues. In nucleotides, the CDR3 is TGTGCCAGCAGCCAAGACGCGGGGGGGAGAACTGAAGCTTTCTTT. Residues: CASSQDAGGRTEAFF.

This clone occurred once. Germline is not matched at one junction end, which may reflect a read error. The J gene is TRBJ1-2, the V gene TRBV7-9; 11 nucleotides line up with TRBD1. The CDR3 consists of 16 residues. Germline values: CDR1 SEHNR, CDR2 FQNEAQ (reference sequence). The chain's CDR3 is CASSNGQGASNYGYAF. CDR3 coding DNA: TGTGCCAGCAGCAATGGACAGGGGGCCTCTAACTATGGCTACGCCTTC.

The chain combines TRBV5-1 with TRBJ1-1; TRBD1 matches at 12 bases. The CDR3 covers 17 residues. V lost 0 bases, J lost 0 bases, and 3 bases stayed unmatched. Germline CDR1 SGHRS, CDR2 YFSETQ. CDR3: CASSLDGTGGMNTEAFF. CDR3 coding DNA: TGCGCCAGCAGCTTGGACGGGACAGGGGGCATGAACACTGAAGCTTTCTTT.

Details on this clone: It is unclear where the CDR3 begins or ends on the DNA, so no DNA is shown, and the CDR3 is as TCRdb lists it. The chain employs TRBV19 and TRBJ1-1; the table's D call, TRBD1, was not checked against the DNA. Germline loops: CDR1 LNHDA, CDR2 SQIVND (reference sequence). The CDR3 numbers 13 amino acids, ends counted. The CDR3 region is CASTVGQGTFNFF.

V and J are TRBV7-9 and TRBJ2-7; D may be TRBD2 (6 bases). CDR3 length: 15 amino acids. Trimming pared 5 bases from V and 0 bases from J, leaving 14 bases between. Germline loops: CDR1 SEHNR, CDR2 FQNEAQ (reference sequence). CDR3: CASSVVGSGSYEQYF. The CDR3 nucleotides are TGTGCCAGCAGCGTTGTGGGTAGCGGCTCCTACGAGCAGTACTTC.

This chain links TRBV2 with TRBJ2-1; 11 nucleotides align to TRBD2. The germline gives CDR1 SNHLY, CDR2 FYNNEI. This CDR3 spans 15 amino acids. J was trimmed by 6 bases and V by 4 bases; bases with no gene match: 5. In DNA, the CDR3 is TGTGCCAGCAGTGCGCTGACTAGCGGGACCAATGAGCAGTTCTTC. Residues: CASSALTSGTNEQFF.

CDR3 loop: CASSNRDRDGYTF. CDR3 DNA: TGTGCCAGCAGTAACAGGGATAGGGATGGCTACACCTTC. The V call is TRBV27, the J call TRBJ1-2; possibly TRBD1 for D (6 bases). V shed 5 bases and J shed 6 bases, with 13 bases lying between them. This CDR3 is built from 13 residues. Germline loops: CDR1 MNHEY, CDR2 SMNVEV (reference sequence).

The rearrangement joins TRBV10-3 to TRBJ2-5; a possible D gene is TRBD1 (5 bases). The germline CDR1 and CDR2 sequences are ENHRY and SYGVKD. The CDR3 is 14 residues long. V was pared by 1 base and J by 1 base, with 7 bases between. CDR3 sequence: CAISEFGAQETQYF. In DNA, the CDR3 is TGTGCCATCAGTGAGTTTGGGGCCCAAGAGACCCAGTACTTC.

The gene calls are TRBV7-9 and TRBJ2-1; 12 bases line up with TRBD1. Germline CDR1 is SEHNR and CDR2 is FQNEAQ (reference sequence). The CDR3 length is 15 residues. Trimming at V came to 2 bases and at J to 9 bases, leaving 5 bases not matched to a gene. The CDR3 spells CASSLTGQGAGEQFF. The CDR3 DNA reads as TGTGCCAGCAGCTTAACGGGACAGGGGGCCGGTGAGCAGTTCTTC.

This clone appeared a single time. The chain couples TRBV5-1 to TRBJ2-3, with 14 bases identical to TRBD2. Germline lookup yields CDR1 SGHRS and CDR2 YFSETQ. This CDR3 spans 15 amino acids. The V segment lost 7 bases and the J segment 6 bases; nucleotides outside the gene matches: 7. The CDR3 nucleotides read TGCGCCAGCGGACTAGCGGGGGGACGACGGGATACGCAGTATTTT. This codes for CASGLAGGRRDTQYF.

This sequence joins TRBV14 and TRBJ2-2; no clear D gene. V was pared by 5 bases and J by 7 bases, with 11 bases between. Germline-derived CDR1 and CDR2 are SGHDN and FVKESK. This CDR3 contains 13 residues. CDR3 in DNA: TGTGCCAGCAGCGTAAACCCGGGCGGGGAGCTGTTTTTT. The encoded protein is CASSVNPGGELFF.

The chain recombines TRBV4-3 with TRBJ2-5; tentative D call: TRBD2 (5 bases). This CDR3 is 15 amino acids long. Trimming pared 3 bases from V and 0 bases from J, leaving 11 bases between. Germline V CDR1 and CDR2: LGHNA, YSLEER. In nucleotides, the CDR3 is TGCGCCAGCAGCCATTGGACGGGAAACCAAGAGACCCAGTACTTC. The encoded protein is CASSHWTGNQETQYF.

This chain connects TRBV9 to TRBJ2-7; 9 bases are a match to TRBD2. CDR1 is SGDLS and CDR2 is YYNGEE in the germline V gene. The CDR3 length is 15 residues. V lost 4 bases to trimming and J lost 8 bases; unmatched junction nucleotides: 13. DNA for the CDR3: TGTGCCAGCAGCCCCCGGGCCCTAGCGGGAACCCAGCAGTACTTC. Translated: CASSPRALAGTQQYF.

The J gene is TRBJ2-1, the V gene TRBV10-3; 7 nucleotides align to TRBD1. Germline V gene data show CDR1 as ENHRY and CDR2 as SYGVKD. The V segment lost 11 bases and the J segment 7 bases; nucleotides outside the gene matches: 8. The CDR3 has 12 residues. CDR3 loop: CAARQGLNEQFF. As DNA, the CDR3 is TGTGCCGCCCGACAGGGATTGAATGAGCAGTTCTTC.

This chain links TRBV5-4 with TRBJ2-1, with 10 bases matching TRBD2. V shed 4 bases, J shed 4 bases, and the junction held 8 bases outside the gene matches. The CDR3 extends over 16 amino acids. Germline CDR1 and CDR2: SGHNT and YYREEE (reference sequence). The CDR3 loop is CASSNLAGAPYNEQFF. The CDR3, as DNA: TGTGCCAGCAGCAACCTAGCGGGGGCCCCTTACAATGAGCAGTTCTTC.

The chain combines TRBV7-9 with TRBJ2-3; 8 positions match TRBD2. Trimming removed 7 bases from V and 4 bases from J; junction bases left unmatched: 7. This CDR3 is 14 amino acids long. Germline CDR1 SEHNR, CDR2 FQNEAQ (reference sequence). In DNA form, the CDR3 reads TGTGCCAGCACCCCGGGGGGGGGAGCAGATACGCAGTATTTT. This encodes CASTPGGGADTQYF.

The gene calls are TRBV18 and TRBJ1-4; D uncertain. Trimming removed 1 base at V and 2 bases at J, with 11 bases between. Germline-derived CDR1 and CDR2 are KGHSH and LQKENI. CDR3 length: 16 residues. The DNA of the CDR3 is TGTGCCAGCTCACCACTCGAACCACGGACTAATGAAAAACTGTTTTTT. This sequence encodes CASSPLEPRTNEKLFF.

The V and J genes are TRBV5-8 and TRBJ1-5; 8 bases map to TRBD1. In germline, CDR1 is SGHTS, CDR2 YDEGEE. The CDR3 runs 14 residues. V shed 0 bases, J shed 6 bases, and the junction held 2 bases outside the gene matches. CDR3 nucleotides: TGTGCCAGCAGCTTGGGACAGGGGACTCAGCCCCAGCATTTT. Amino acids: CASSLGQGTQPQHF.

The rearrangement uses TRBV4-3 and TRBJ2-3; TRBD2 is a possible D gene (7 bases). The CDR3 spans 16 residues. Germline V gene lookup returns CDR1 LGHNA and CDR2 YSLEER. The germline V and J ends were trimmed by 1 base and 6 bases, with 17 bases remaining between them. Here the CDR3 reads CASSQGEGGSWDTQYF. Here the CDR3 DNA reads TGCGCCAGCAGCCAAGGGGAGGGGGGATCCTGGGATACGCAGTATTTT.

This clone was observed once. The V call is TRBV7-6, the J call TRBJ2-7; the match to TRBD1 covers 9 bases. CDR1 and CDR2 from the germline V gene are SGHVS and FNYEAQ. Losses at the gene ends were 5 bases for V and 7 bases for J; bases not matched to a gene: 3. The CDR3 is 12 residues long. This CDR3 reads CASSRTGEEQYF. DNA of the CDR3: TGTGCCAGCAGCCGGACAGGGGAGGAGCAGTACTTC.

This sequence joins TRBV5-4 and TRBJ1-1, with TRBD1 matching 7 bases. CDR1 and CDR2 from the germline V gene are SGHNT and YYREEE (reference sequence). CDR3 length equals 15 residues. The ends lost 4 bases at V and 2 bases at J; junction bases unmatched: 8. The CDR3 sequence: CASSPNRGSNTEAFF. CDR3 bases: TGTGCCAGCAGCCCAAACAGGGGATCCAACACTGAAGCTTTCTTT.

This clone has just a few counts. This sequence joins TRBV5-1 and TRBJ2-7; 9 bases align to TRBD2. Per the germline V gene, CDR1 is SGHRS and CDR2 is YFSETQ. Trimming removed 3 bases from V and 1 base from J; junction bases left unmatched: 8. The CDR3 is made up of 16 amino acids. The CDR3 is CASSSDSGGTSYEQYF. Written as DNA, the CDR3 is TGCGCCAGCAGCTCGGATAGCGGGGGAACATCCTACGAGCAGTACTTC. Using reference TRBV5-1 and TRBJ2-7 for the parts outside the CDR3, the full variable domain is KAGVTQTPRYLIKTRGQQVTLSCSPISGHRSVSWYQQTPGQGLQFLFEYFSETQRNKGNFPGRFSGRQFSNSRSEMNVSTLELGDSALYLCASSSDSGGTSYEQYFGPGTRLTVT.